The 21 T cell receptor beta chains below all came from one sample that was sequenced in a study of shared clonotypes between healthy human individuals. The naive CD8 fraction comprised CD45RO-negative cells positively selected for CCR7 and excluded terminally differentiated effector memory CD45RA+ cells. Method: immunoSEQ multiplex PCR; TCRdb's copy keeps in-frame clones and lacks some. The profile shows 560,000 or so clones, about 95% of them singletons. The sequenced sample was naive CD8+ T cells sorted from blood. These receptors originate from a woman in her twenties or thirties in good health.

J is TRBJ2-7 and V is TRBV2; the D gene could be TRBD1 or TRBD2 (6 bases each). Per germline, CDR1 SNHLY and CDR2 FYNNEI. The CDR3 is made up of 14 amino acids. Trimming removed 8 bases at V and 1 base at J, with 15 bases between. As DNA, the CDR3 is TGTGCCAGCCGGGGGCCAGGGGAATCCTACGAGCAGTACTTC. The encoded protein is CASRGPGESYEQYF. Full variable domain (rest looked up from reference TRBV2 and TRBJ2-7): EPEVTQTPSHQVTQMGQEVILRCVPISNHLYFYWYRQILGQKVEFLVSFYNNEISEKSEIFDDQFSVERPDGSNFTLKIRSTKLEDSAMYFCASRGPGESYEQYFGPGTRLTVT.

Only one count was recorded for this clone. V usage is TRBV6-6 and J usage is TRBJ2-1; no reliable D call. This CDR3 comprises 12 residues. Germline assignment: CDR1 MNHNY and CDR2 SVGAGI (reference sequence). V was cut by 4 bases and J by 7 bases, with 8 bases left in between. The CDR3 loop is CASSSLLNEQFF. In DNA form, the CDR3 reads TGTGCCAGCAGTTCTCTTCTTAATGAGCAGTTCTTC.

The V call is TRBV15, the J call TRBJ2-7, with TRBD1 matching 8 bases. V gave up 3 bases and J gave up 0 bases; unmatched junction bases: 10. The CDR3 totals 17 residues. Looked up from germline, CDR1 is LNHNV and CDR2 is YYDKDF (reference sequence). In DNA form, the CDR3 reads TGTGCCACCAGCAGTGACAACAGGGGGATCTCCTCCTACGAGCAGTACTTC. Translating gives CATSSDNRGISSYEQYF.

This CDR3 is CATQELGATNEKLFF. CDR3 nucleotides: TGTGCCACCCAGGAGCTAGGGGCAACTAATGAAAAACTGTTTTTT. This sequence joins TRBV5-5 and TRBJ1-4, with D possibly matching TRBD1 (5 bases). Trimming removed 9 bases at V and 0 bases at J, with 15 bases between. Per germline, CDR1 SGHKS and CDR2 YYEKEE (reference sequence). This CDR3 has 15 residues.

CDR3 region: CASSWIGTSGYQETQYF. CDR3 nucleotides: TGTGCCAGCAGCTGGATAGGGACTAGCGGGTACCAAGAGACCCAGTACTTC. The chain carries TRBV7-9 and TRBJ2-5; 12 nucleotides agree with TRBD2. CDR1 and CDR2 from the germline V gene are SEHNR and FQNEAQ (reference sequence). V shed 4 bases, J shed 0 bases, and the junction held 6 bases outside the gene matches. CDR3 length equals 17 residues.

The chain joins TRBV5-6 to TRBJ1-5; TRBD1 matches 9 bases. The CDR3 covers 15 residues. The ends lost 3 bases at V and 6 bases at J; junction bases unmatched: 7. Germline V lookup: CDR1 SGHDT, CDR2 YYEEEE. The CDR3 spells CASSSGTGIFQPQHF. The CDR3 region has the DNA TGTGCCAGCAGCTCTGGGACAGGGATTTTTCAGCCCCAGCATTTT.

The chain recombines TRBV13 with TRBJ2-7, with D perhaps being TRBD1 or TRBD2 (5 bases each). Germline lookup yields CDR1 PRHDT and CDR2 FYEKMQ (reference sequence). This CDR3 contains 15 residues. Trimming stripped 1 base from V and 6 bases from J, with 16 bases between. The CDR3 region is CASSLAGTGLLEQYF. CDR3 in DNA: TGTGCCAGCAGCTTAGCAGGGACCGGCCTGCTCGAGCAGTACTTC. Looking up the rest from reference TRBV13 and TRBJ2-7 gives the full variable domain: AAGVIQSPRHLIKEKRETATLKCYPIPRHDTVYWYQQGPGQDPQFLISFYEKMQSDKGSIPDRFSAQQFSDYHSELNMSSLELGDSALYFCASSLAGTGLLEQYFGPGTRLTVT.

The genes are TRBV27 and TRBJ1-6; D is perhaps TRBD1 (6 bases). This CDR3 has 15 amino acids. V shed 5 bases and J shed 7 bases, with 15 bases lying between them. Germline CDR1 is MNHEY and CDR2 is SMNVEV (reference sequence). CDR3 region: CASSAGPGANSPLHF. Here the CDR3 DNA reads TGTGCCAGCAGTGCCGGACCAGGGGCCAATTCACCCCTCCACTTT.

The rearrangement uses TRBV5-1 and TRBJ1-2; TRBD1 agrees at 9 bases. This CDR3 is built from 19 residues. Germline V gives CDR1 SGHRS, CDR2 YFSETQ. V shed 0 bases, J shed 0 bases, and the junction held 12 bases outside the gene matches. The CDR3 sequence: CASSLVGTGQYQANYGYTF. The CDR3 nucleotides read TGCGCCAGCAGCTTGGTAGGGACAGGGCAATATCAAGCTAACTATGGCTACACCTTC.

V is TRBV7-9 and J is TRBJ2-5; TRBD1 or TRBD2 may be the D gene (5 bases each). The germline V and J ends were trimmed by 6 bases and 2 bases, with 13 bases remaining between them. The CDR3 has 14 amino acids. The V gene's germline CDR1 is SEHNR and CDR2 FQNEAQ (reference sequence). CDR3 region: CASSKGTNQETQYF. The CDR3 nucleotides read TGTGCCAGCAGTAAGGGGACCAATCAAGAGACCCAGTACTTC.

The chain is built from TRBV28 and TRBJ1-5; D uncertain. The CDR3 is made up of 14 amino acids. CDR1 MDHEN and CDR2 SYDVKM come from the germline V gene. The V and J ends lost 6 bases and 4 bases respectively, with 13 bases between them. The CDR3: CASSALGINQPQHF. CDR3 nucleotide sequence: TGTGCCAGCAGCGCCTTAGGAATAAATCAGCCCCAGCATTTT.

The CDR3 coding sequence is TGTGCCAGCAGCCCTCCGGCAGAGAACACTGAAGCTTTCTTT. As protein: CASSPPAENTEAFF. The J gene is TRBJ1-1, the V gene TRBV7-9, with D uncertain. The CDR3 runs 14 residues. V was clipped by 5 bases and J by 1 base, with 11 bases between them. Germline values: CDR1 SEHNR, CDR2 FQNEAQ (reference sequence).

This chain joins TRBV6-5 and TRBJ1-1; a possible D gene is TRBD1 (6 bases). The CDR3 totals 13 residues. CDR1 is MNHEY, CDR2 SVGAGI, per germline. V was trimmed by 6 bases and J by 3 bases, leaving 11 bases between them. The CDR3 sequence: CASSATGYTEAFF. CDR3 nucleotide sequence: TGTGCCAGCAGCGCCACAGGGTACACTGAAGCTTTCTTT.

J is TRBJ2-1 and V is TRBV13; 11 nucleotides agree with TRBD2. This CDR3 is built from 18 residues. Trimming at V came to 1 base and at J to 8 bases, leaving 13 bases not matched to a gene. Germline lookup yields CDR1 PRHDT and CDR2 FYEKMQ (reference sequence). This CDR3 reads CASSLVGGSSGRLHEQFF. The CDR3 DNA sequence: TGTGCCAGCAGCTTAGTGGGTGGGTCTAGCGGGAGGTTGCATGAGCAGTTCTTC.

This clone was detected once. The genes are TRBV5-1 and TRBJ2-7, with a possible D match to TRBD2 (6 bases). The ends were cut back, 0 bases at V and 0 bases at J, with 19 bases in the middle. Germline loops: CDR1 SGHRS, CDR2 YFSETQ. The CDR3 is 18 amino acids. This CDR3 reads CASSLVGLATASSYEQYF. Here the CDR3 DNA reads TGCGCCAGCAGCTTGGTGGGTCTAGCGACTGCCAGCTCCTACGAGCAGTACTTC.

The chain couples TRBV27 to TRBJ2-1; 10 positions agree with TRBD2. The CDR3 has 17 residues. The V gene's germline CDR1 is MNHEY and CDR2 SMNVEV (reference sequence). The V gene end was trimmed by 5 bases and the J gene end by 0 bases; junction bases not matched to a gene: 7. CDR3 in amino acids: CASSSWTSGSSYNEQFF. The CDR3 nucleotides are TGTGCCAGCAGTAGCTGGACTAGCGGTAGCTCCTACAATGAGCAGTTCTTC.

V gene TRBV13 combines with J gene TRBJ1-1; TRBD1 agrees at 9 bases. The CDR3 sequence is 14 residues long. V dropped 5 bases and J dropped 6; count of bases not matched to a gene: 7. CDR1 and CDR2 from the germline V gene are PRHDT and FYEKMQ (reference sequence). In nucleotides, the CDR3 is TGTGCCAGCAGCCCCGGGACAGGGCTCTCTGAAGCTTTCTTT. This gives the protein CASSPGTGLSEAFF.

This chain links TRBV7-3 with TRBJ2-1; 9 bases line up with TRBD1. V lost 6 bases to trimming and J lost 8 bases; unmatched junction nucleotides: 8. Germline CDR1 reads SGHTA; CDR2 reads FQGTGA. CDR3 length: 14 amino acids. In nucleotides, the CDR3 is TGTGCCAGCAGTTCCACAGGGGGCTTCGATGAGCAGTTCTTC. Translation: CASSSTGGFDEQFF.

The chain carries TRBV28 and TRBJ2-1, with 12 bases that match TRBD2. There are 15 residues in the CDR3. Unmatched junction bases numbered 8, after V lost 6 bases and J lost 8 bases. Germline V CDR1 and CDR2: MDHEN, SYDVKM. The CDR3: CASSLLAGGKDEQFF. DNA of the CDR3: TGTGCCAGCAGCCTACTAGCGGGAGGTAAGGATGAGCAGTTCTTC.

This rearrangement joins TRBV19 to TRBJ1-1, with a tentative D call TRBD1 (6 bases). The germline V gene encodes CDR1 LNHDA and CDR2 SQIVND (reference sequence). Trimming removed 0 bases at V and 1 base at J, with 9 bases between. The CDR3 is made up of 15 amino acids. The CDR3 is CASSIDGTSNTEAFF. For the CDR3, the DNA is TGTGCCAGTAGTATAGATGGGACATCGAACACTGAAGCTTTCTTT.

The chain links TRBV2 to TRBJ2-2; 16 bases match TRBD2. Looked up from germline, CDR1 is SNHLY and CDR2 is FYNNEI. The J segment lost 6 bases and the V segment lost 6 bases, leaving 1 base of the junction unmatched. The CDR3 length is 15 residues. The DNA of the CDR3 is TGTGCCAGCAGGGGGACTAGCGGGAGGGCCGGGGAGCTGTTTTTT. As protein: CASRGTSGRAGELFF.